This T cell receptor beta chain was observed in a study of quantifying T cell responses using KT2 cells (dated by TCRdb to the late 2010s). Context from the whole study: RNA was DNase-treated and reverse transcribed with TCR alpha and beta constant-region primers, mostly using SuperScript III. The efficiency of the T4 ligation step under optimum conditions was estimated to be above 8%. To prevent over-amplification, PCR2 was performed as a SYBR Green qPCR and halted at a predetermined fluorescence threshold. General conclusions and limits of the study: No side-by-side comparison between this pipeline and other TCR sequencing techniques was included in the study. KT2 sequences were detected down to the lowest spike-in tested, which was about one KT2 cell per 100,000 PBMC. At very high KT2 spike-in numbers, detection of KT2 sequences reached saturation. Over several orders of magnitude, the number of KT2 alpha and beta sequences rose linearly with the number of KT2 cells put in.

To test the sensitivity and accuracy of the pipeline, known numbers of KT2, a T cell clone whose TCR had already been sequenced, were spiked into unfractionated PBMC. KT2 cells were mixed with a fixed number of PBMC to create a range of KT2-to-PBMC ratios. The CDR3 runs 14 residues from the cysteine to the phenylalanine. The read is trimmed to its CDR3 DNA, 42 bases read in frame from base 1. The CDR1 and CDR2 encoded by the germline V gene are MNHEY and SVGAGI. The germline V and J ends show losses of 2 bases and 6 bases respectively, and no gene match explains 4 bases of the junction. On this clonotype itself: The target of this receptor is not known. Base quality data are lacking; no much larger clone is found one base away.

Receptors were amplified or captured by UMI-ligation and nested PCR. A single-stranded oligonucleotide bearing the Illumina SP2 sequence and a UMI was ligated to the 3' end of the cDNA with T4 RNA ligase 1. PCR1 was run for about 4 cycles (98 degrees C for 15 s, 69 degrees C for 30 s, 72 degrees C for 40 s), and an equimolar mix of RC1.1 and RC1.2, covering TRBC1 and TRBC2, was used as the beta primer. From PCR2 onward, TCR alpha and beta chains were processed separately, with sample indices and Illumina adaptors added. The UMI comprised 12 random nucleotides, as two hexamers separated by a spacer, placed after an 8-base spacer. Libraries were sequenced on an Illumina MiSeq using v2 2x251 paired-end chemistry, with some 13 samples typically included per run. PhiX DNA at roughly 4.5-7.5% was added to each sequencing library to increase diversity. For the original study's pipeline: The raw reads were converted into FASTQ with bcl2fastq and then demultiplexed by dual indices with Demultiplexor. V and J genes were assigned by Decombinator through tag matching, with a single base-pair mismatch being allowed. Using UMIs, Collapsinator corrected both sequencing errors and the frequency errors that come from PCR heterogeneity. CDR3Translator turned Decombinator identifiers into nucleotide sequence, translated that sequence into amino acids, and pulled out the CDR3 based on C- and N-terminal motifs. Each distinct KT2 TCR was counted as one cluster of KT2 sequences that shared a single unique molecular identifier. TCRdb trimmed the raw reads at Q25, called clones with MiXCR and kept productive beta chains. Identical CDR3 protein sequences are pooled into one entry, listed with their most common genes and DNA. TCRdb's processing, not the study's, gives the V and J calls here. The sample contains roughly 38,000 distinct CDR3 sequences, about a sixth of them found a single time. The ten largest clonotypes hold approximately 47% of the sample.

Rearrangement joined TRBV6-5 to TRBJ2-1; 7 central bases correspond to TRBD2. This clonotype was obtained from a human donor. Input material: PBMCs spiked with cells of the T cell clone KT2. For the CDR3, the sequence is CASSYTGGLNEQFF. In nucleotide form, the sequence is TGTGCCAGCAGTTACACGGGGGGACTCAATGAGCAGTTCTTC.